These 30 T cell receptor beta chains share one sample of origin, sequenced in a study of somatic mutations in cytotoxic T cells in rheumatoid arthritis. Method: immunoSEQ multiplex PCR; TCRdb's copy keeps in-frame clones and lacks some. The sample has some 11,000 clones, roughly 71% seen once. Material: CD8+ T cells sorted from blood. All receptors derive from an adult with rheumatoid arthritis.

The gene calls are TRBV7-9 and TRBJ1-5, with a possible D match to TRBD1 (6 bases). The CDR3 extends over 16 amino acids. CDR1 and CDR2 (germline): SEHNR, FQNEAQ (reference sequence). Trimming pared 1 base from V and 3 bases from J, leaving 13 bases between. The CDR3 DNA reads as TGTGCCAGCAGCTTAGGTGTGACAGGCTCCAATCAGCCCCAGCATTTT. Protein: CASSLGVTGSNQPQHF.

CDR3 sequence reads: CASSPLGAGDNEQFF. Here the CDR3 DNA reads TGCGCCAGCAGCCCCCTAGGAGCGGGGGACAATGAGCAGTTCTTC. The chain links TRBV4-1 to TRBJ2-1; 8 positions match TRBD2. The CDR3 has 15 residues. Germline trimming cut 4 bases from V and 5 bases from J; bases unmatched to any gene: 7. Germline V gene sequence: CDR1 MGHRA, CDR2 YSYEKL.

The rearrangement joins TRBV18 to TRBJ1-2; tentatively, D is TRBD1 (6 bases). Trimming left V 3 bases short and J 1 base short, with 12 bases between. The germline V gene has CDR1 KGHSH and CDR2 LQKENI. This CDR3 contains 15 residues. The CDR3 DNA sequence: TGTGCCAGCTCACCGGAGCCAGGGGATAACTATGGCTACACCTTC. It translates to CASSPEPGDNYGYTF.

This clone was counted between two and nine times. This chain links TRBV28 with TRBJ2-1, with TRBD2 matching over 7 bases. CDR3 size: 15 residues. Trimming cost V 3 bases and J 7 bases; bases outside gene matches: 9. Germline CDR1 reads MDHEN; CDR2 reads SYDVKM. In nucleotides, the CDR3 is TGTGCCAGCAGTTTTTCCCTTGGACTAGGGAATGAGCAGTTCTTC. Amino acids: CASSFSLGLGNEQFF.

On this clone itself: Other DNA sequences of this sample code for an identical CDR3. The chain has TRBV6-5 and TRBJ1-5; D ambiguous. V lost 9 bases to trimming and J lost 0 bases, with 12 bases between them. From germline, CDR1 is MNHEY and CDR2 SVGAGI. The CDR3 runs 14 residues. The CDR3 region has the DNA TGTGCCAGTAAGCACGGAGATAGCAATCAGCCCCAGCATTTT. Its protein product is CASKHGDSNQPQHF.

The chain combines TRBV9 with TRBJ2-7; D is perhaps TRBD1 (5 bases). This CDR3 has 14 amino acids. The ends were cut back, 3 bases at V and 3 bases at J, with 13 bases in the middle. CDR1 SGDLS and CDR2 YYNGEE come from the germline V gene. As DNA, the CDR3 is TGTGCCAGCAGCGGAGAAGGCAGGGTCTACGAGCAGTACTTC. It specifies CASSGEGRVYEQYF.

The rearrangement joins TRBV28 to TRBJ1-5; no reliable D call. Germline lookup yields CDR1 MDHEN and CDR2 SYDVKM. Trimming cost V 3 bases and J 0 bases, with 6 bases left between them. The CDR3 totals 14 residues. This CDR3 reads CASSFGVSNQPQHF. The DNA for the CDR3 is TGTGCCAGCAGTTTTGGGGTTAGCAATCAGCCCCAGCATTTT.

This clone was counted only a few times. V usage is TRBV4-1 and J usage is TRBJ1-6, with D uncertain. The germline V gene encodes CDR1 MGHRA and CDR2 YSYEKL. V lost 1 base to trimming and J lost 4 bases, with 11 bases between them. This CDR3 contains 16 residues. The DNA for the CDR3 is TGCGCCAGCAGCCAAGGGACGGCGAATTATAATTCACCCCTCCACTTT. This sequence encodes CASSQGTANYNSPLHF.

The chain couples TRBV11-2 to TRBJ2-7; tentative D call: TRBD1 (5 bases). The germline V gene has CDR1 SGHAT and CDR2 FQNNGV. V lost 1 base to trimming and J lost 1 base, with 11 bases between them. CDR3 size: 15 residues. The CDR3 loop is CASSLARVGSYEQYF. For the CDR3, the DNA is TGTGCCAGCAGCTTAGCCAGGGTAGGTTCCTACGAGCAGTACTTC.

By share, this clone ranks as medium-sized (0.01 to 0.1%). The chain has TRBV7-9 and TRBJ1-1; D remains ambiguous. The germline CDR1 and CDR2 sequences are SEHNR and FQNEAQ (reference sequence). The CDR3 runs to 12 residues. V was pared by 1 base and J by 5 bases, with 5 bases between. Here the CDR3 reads CASSLGFTEAFF. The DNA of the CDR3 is TGTGCCAGCAGCTTAGGGTTTACTGAAGCTTTCTTT.

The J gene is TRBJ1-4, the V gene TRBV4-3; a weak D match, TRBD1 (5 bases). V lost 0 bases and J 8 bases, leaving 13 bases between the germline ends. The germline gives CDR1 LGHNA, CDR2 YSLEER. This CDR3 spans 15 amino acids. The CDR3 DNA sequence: TGCGCCAGCAGCCAAGATGGGCGGGGCCGAGAAAAACTGTTTTTT. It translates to CASSQDGRGREKLFF.

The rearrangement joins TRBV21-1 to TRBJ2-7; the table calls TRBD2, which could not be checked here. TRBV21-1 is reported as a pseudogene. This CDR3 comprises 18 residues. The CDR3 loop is CASSICGTSGGGDYEQYF. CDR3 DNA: TGTGCCAGCAGCATATGCGGGACTAGCGGGGGCGGGGACTACGAGCAGTACTTC.

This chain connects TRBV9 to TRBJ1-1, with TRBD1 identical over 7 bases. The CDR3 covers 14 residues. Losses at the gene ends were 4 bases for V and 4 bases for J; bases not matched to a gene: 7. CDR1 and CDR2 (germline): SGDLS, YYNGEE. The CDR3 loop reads CASSTPGQSTEAFF. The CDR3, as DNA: TGTGCCAGCAGCACGCCGGGACAGTCCACTGAAGCTTTCTTT. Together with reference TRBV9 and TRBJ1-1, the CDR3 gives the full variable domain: DSGVTQTPKHLITATGQRVTLRCSPRSGDLSVYWYQQSLDQGLQFLIQYYNGEERAKGNILERFSAQQFPDLHSELNLSSLELGDSALYFCASSTPGQSTEAFFGQGTRLTVV.

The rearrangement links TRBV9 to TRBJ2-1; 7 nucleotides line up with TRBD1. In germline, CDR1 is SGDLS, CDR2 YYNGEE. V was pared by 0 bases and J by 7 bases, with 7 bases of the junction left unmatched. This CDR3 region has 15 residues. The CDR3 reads CASSVERGQLNEQFF. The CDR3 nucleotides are TGTGCCAGCAGCGTAGAAAGGGGGCAGTTGAATGAGCAGTTCTTC.

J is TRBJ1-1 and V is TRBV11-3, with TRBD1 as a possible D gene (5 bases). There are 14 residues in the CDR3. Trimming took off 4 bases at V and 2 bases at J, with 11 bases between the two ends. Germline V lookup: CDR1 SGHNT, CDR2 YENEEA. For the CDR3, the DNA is TGTGCCAGCAGCTGGGGGTCTCAAAACACTGAAGCTTTCTTT. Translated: CASSWGSQNTEAFF.

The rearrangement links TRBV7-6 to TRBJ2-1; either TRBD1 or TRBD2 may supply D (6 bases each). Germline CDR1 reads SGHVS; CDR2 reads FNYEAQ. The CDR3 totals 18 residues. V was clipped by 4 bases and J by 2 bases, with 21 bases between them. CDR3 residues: CASSSPIRGLKTYNEQFF. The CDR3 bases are TGTGCCAGCAGCTCCCCGATACGGGGGCTTAAAACCTACAATGAGCAGTTCTTC.

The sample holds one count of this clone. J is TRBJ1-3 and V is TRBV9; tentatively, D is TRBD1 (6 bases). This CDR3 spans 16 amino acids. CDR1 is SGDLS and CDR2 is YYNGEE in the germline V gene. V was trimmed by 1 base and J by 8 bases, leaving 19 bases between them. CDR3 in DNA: TGTGCCAGCAGCGTATTGCCTGACGGGGGCGCGGACACCATATATTTT. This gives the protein CASSVLPDGGADTIYF.

CDR3 DNA: TGTGCCAGCAGTTATGCGGCAGAAGGGGGGTCTCAGTACTTC. Encoded protein: CASSYAAEGGSQYF. The V and J genes are TRBV6-5 and TRBJ2-5, with D perhaps matching TRBD1 or TRBD2 (6 bases each). The CDR3 is 14 amino acids. Trimming cost V 3 bases and J 11 bases, with 19 bases left between them. Per the germline V gene, CDR1 is MNHEY and CDR2 is SVGAGI.

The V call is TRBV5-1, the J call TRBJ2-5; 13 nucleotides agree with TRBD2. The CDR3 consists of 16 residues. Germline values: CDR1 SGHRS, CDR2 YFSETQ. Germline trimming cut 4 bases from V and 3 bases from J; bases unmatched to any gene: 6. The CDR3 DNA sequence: TGCGCCAGCAGCAGGACTAGCGGGGGTGTAAAAGAGACCCAGTACTTC. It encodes CASSRTSGGVKETQYF.

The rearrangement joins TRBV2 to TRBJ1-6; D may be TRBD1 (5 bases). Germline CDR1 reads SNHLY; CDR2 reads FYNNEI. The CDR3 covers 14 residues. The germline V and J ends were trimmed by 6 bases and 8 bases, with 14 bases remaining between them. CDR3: CASRETVGHSPLHF. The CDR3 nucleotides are TGTGCCAGCAGAGAGACAGTGGGACATTCACCCCTCCACTTT.

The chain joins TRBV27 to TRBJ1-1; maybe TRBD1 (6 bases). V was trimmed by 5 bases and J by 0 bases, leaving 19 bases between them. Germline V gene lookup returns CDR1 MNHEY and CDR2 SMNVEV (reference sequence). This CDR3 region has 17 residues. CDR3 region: CASSPHRDIFMNTEAFF. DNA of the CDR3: TGTGCCAGCAGTCCCCACCGGGACATCTTCATGAACACTGAAGCTTTCTTT.

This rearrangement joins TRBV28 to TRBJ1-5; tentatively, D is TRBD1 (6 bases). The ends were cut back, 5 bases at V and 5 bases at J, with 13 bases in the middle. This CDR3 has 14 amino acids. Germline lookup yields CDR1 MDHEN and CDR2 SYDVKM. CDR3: CASSPDSGYQPQHF. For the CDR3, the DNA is TGTGCCAGCAGTCCGGACAGTGGGTATCAGCCCCAGCATTTT.

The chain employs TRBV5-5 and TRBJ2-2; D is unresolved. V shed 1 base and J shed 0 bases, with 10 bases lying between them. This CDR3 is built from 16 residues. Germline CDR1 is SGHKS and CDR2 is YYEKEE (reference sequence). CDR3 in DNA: TGTGCCAGCAGCTTGTTCCGCGACGCGAACACCGGGGAGCTGTTTTTT. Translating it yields CASSLFRDANTGELFF. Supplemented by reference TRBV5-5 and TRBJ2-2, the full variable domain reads DAGVTQSPTHLIKTRGQQVTLRCSPISGHKSVSWYQQVLGQGPQFIFQYYEKEERGRGNFPDRFSARQFPNYSSELNVNALLLGDSALYLCASSLFRDANTGELFFGEGSRLTVL.

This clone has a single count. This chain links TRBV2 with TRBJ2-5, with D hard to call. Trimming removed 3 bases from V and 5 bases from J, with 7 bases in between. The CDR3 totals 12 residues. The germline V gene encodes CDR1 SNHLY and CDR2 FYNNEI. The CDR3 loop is CASSESRETQYF. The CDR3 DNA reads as TGTGCCAGCAGTGAGAGTAGGGAGACCCAGTACTTC.

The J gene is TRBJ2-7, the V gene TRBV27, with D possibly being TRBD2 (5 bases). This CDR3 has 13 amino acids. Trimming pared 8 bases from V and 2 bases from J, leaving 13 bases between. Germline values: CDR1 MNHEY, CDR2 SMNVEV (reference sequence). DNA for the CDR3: TGTGCCAGCGGGAGTTTGGGAACCTACGAGCAGTACTTC. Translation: CASGSLGTYEQYF.

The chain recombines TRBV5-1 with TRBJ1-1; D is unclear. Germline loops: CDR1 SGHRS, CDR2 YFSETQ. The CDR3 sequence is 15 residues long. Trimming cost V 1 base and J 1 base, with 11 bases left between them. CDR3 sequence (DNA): TGCGCCAGCAGCTTGTTTTGGTCGGGGAACACTGAAGCTTTCTTT. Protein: CASSLFWSGNTEAFF.

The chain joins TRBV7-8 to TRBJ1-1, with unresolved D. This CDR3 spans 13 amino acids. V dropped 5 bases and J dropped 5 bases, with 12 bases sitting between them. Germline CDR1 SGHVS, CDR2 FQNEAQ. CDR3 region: CASSDRGLTEAFF. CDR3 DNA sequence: TGTGCCAGCAGCGACCGGGGTCTGACTGAAGCTTTCTTT.

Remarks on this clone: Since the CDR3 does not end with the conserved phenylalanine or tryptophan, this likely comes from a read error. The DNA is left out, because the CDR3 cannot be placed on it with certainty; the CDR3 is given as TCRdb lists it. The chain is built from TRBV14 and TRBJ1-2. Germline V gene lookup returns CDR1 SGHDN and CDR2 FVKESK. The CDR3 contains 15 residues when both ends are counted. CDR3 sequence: CASSHPIKWNTRLHL.

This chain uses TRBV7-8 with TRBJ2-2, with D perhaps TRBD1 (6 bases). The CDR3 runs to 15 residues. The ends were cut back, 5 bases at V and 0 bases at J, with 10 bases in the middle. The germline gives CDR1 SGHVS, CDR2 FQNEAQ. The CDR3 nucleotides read TGTGCCAGCAGCGCTACAGGGTCGAACACCGGGGAGCTGTTTTTT. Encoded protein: CASSATGSNTGELFF.

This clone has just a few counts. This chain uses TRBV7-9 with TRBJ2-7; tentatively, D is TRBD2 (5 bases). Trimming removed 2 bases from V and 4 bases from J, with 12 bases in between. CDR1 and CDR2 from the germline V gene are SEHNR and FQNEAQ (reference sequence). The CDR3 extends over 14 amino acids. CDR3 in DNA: TGTGCCAGCAGCTTAAGTACCCGGGAATACGAGCAGTACTTC. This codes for CASSLSTREYEQYF. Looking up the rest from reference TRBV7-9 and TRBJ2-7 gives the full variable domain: DTGVSQNPRHKITKRGQNVTFRCDPISEHNRLYWYRQTLGQGPEFLTYFQNEAQLEKSRLLSDRFSAERPKGSFSTLEIQRTEQGDSAMYLCASSLSTREYEQYFGPGTRLTVT.